This TCR beta chain was obtained from a study of T cell repertoires in cytomegalovirus infection. MiXCR was run by TCRdb on the reads, yielding one entry per CDR3 protein. The sample contains approximately 150,000 distinct CDR3 sequences, approximately 17% of which appear only once. With 3 bases removed from V and 4 bases from J, the gap between germline ends came to 10 bases. This CDR3 is 14 amino acids long. Looked up from germline, CDR1 is MDHEN and CDR2 is SYDVKM. This clonotype was found a few times. V and J are TRBV28 and TRBJ2-1, with a weak D call TRBD2 (6 bases). Sequencing was carried out using CD8+ T cells from PBMCs. This TCR derives from a human donor in good health (CMV status not recorded). Some clones in this sample may be carry-over from other donors' samples. CDR3 protein: CASSFGSRYNEQFF. CDR3 coding DNA: TGTGCCAGCAGTTTCGGGAGTCGTTACAATGAGCAGTTCTTC.